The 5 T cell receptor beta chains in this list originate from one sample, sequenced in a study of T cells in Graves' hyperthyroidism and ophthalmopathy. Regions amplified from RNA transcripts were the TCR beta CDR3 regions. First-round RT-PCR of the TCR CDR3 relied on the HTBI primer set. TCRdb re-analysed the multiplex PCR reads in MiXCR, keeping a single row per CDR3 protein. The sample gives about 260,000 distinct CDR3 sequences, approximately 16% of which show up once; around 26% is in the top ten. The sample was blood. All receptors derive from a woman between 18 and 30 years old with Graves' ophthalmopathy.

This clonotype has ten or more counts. This CDR3 is CAWRTASGAFF. DNA of the CDR3: TGTGCCTGGAGGACCGCCTCCGGAGCTTTCTTT. The gene calls are TRBV30 and TRBJ1-1; D gene uncertain. V was pared by 3 bases and J by 10 bases, with 12 bases between. Germline V gene lookup returns CDR1 GTSNPN and CDR2 SVGIG (reference sequence). The CDR3 sequence is 11 residues long.

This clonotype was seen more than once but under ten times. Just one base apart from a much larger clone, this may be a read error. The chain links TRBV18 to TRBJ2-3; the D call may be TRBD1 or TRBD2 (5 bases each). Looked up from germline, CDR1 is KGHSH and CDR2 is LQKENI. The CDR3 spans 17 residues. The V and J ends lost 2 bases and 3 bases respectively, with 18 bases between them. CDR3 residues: CASSPDPEGRVTDTQYF. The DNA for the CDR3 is TGTGCCAGCTCACCAGACCCCGAGGGCAGGGTAACAGATACGCAGTATTTT.

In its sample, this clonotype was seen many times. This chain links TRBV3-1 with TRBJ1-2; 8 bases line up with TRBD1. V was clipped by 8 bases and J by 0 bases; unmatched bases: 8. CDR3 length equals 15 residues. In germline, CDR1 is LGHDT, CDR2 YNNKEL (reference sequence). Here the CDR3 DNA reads TGTGCCAGCGGACAGGGACCCCTCTCTAACTATGGCTACACCTTC. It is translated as CASGQGPLSNYGYTF.

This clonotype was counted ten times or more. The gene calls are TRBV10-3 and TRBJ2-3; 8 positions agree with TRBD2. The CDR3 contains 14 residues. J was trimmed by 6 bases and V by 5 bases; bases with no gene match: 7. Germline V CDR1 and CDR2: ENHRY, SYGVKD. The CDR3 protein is CAISPAGGADTQYF. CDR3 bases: TGTGCCATCAGTCCGGCGGGGGGTGCCGATACGCAGTATTTT.

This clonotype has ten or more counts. This CDR3 reads CASGGHEQYF. In DNA, the CDR3 is TGTGCCAGCGGAGGACACGAGCAGTACTTC. The V gene is TRBV28, the J gene TRBJ2-7; D is possibly TRBD2 (5 bases). The CDR3 sequence is 10 residues long. V lost 8 bases, J lost 5 bases, and 7 bases lay in between. Germline V gene lookup returns CDR1 MDHEN and CDR2 SYDVKM.